The 31 T cell receptor beta chains given below trace back to one sample, sequenced in a study of blood T cell repertoires in COVID-19. TCRdb's copy holds only in-frame clones and misses some; the assay was immunoSEQ multiplex PCR. The table includes 130,000 to 150,000 clones, about 80% detected once. The sample consisted of peripheral blood. The receptors were gathered from a woman of 80 years or more with acute or convalescent COVID-19.

This chain joins TRBV29-1 and TRBJ2-7; D might be TRBD1 (6 bases). The CDR3 contains 16 residues. Germline V gene data show CDR1 as SQVTM and CDR2 as ANQGSEA. Deletions cut 1 base from V and 4 bases from J, with 20 bases between. The CDR3 here is CSVEAIAGANLYEQYF. The CDR3 region has the DNA TGCAGCGTTGAAGCCATTGCAGGGGCTAATCTGTACGAGCAGTACTTC.

This sequence joins TRBV28 and TRBJ1-2, with a weak D call TRBD1 (5 bases). Trimming shortened V by 6 bases and J by 6 bases, and 20 bases separated the two germline ends. The length of the CDR3 is 15 residues. The germline V gene encodes CDR1 MDHEN and CDR2 SYDVKM. CDR3 protein: CASSLVKSLGDGYTF. CDR3 bases: TGTGCCAGCAGCCTCGTAAAAAGCCTAGGGGATGGCTACACCTTC.

The chain joins TRBV11-2 to TRBJ1-2, with unresolved D. The V gene lost 0 bases and the J gene lost 4 bases, with 9 bases spanning the gap. This CDR3 has 14 residues. Germline V lookup: CDR1 SGHAT, CDR2 FQNNGV. As DNA, the CDR3 is TGTGCCAGCAGCTTAGATTCAGGAACCTATGGCTACACCTTC. Encoded protein: CASSLDSGTYGYTF.

V usage is TRBV7-2 and J usage is TRBJ1-2; tentatively, D is TRBD1 (5 bases). Trimming stripped 1 base from V and 4 bases from J, with 10 bases between. The CDR3 spans 14 residues. CDR1 and CDR2 from the germline V gene are SGHTA and FQGNSA. DNA of the CDR3: TGTGCCAGCAGCTTAGTGGGGCAAAGCTATGGCTACACCTTC. It codes for CASSLVGQSYGYTF.

Here the CDR3 reads CASSPLGNTEAFF. CDR3 nucleotide sequence: TGTGCCAGCAGCCCGCTAGGGAACACTGAAGCTTTCTTT. The gene calls are TRBV11-1 and TRBJ1-1; D remains ambiguous. The CDR3 extends over 13 amino acids. Per the germline V gene, CDR1 is SGHAT and CDR2 is FQDESV (reference sequence). The V end lost 5 bases, the J end lost 1 base, and 8 bases lay between the germline ends. Drawing the rest from reference TRBV11-1 and TRBJ1-1, the complete variable domain is EAEVAQSPRYKITEKSQAVAFWCDPISGHATLYWYRQILGQGPELLVQFQDESVVDDSQLPKDRFSAERLKGVDSTLKIQPAELGDSAMYLCASSPLGNTEAFFGQGTRLTVV.

The rearrangement uses TRBV3-1 (or the pseudogene TRBV3-2) and TRBJ2-2, with 7 nucleotides matching TRBD1. The V gene's germline CDR1 is LGHDT and CDR2 YNNKEL (reference sequence). CDR3 length equals 14 residues. The V segment lost 6 bases and the J segment 8 bases; nucleotides outside the gene matches: 9. CDR3 sequence: CASSNVGGEGELFF. CDR3 bases: TGTGCCAGCAGTAACGTAGGGGGCGAGGGGGAGCTGTTTTTT.

The chain recombines TRBV6-5 with TRBJ2-5; perhaps TRBD1 as D (6 bases). In germline, CDR1 is MNHEY, CDR2 SVGAGI. V was pared by 6 bases and J by 6 bases, with 14 bases between. The CDR3 runs 13 residues. In nucleotides, the CDR3 is TGTGCCAGCAGACAAACAGGGCAACAGACCCAGTACTTC. It yields the protein CASRQTGQQTQYF.

V is TRBV5-1 and J is TRBJ1-6, with 10 bases identical to TRBD1. Trimming cost V 3 bases and J 7 bases; bases outside gene matches: 1. This CDR3 spans 14 amino acids. CDR1 and CDR2 from the germline V gene are SGHRS and YFSETQ. This CDR3 reads CASSSGQGNSPLHF. CDR3 coding DNA: TGCGCCAGCAGCTCGGGACAGGGGAATTCACCCCTCCACTTT.

The CDR3 region has the DNA TGCGCCAGCAGCCAAGGGGGCGGCACCGGGGAGCTGTTTTTT. Translated, it gives CASSQGGGTGELFF. The V gene is TRBV4-3, the J gene TRBJ2-2; D may be TRBD1 (5 bases). This CDR3 spans 14 amino acids. Germline V gene data show CDR1 as LGHNA and CDR2 as YSLEER. Trimming removed 1 base at V and 4 bases at J, with 7 bases between.

V is TRBV4-1 and J is TRBJ2-7; no definite D call. This CDR3 has 12 amino acids. Germline CDR1 is MGHRA and CDR2 is YSYEKL. V shed 5 bases and J shed 2 bases, with 7 bases lying between them. Written as DNA, the CDR3 is TGCGCCAGCAGCGGCAGGCCCTACGAGCAGTACTTC. Its protein product is CASSGRPYEQYF.

The CDR3 spells CASIGTSTYEQYF. The CDR3 nucleotides read TGTGCCAGCATTGGGACATCTACCTACGAGCAGTACTTC. The rearrangement links TRBV28 to TRBJ2-7, with D possibly being TRBD1 (6 bases). Trimming removed 7 bases from V and 2 bases from J, with 12 bases in between. Germline CDR1 MDHEN, CDR2 SYDVKM. The CDR3 runs to 13 residues.

The V call is TRBV12-5, the J call TRBJ2-5, with 9 bases aligning to TRBD1. Germline V gene data show CDR1 as LGHNT and CDR2 as FRNRAP. This CDR3 has 19 amino acids. The junction had 19 bases not matched to a gene; V was cut back by 4 bases and J by 4 bases. Here the CDR3 DNA reads TGTGCTAGTGGTTCCCCATTTGCCCAGACAGGGGGTCCACGAGAGACCCAGTACTTC. Its translation: CASGSPFAQTGGPRETQYF.

This chain joins TRBV6-2 or TRBV6-3 and TRBJ2-7, with 9 bases matching TRBD1. CDR1 and CDR2 (germline): MNHEY, SVGEGT. J lost 0 bases, V lost 5 bases, and 5 bases had no gene match. CDR3 size: 15 residues. The DNA of the CDR3 is TGTGCCAGCAGTGTCGGGACAGGGAACTCCTACGAGCAGTACTTC. It translates to CASSVGTGNSYEQYF.

This clone appeared once. The V and J genes are TRBV19 and TRBJ1-4; TRBD1 matches at 9 bases. CDR1 and CDR2 (germline): LNHDA, SQIVND (reference sequence). The V segment lost 3 bases and the J segment 4 bases; nucleotides outside the gene matches: 9. The CDR3 covers 17 residues. The CDR3 bases are TGTGCCAGTAGTATGGACAGGGGCGTCGGGGGTAATGAAAAACTGTTTTTT. Protein product: CASSMDRGVGGNEKLFF.

J is TRBJ1-1 and V is TRBV11-1, with a possible D match to TRBD1 (5 bases). The CDR3 length is 14 residues. Trimming shortened V by 5 bases and J by 0 bases, and 10 bases separated the two germline ends. Germline-derived CDR1 and CDR2 are SGHAT and FQDESV (reference sequence). This chain's CDR3 is CASSVRALNTEAFF. CDR3 DNA: TGTGCCAGCAGCGTCAGGGCCCTGAACACTGAAGCTTTCTTT.

V and J are TRBV6-2 or TRBV6-3 and TRBJ1-1; TRBD1 agrees at 10 bases. V was clipped by 5 bases and J by 5 bases; unmatched bases: 17. Germline lookup yields CDR1 MNHEY and CDR2 SVGEGT. The CDR3 covers 18 residues. CDR3 sequence reads: CASSGDRGPILPPTEAFF. In DNA, the CDR3 is TGTGCCAGCAGTGGCGACAGGGGGCCGATTCTTCCCCCGACTGAAGCTTTCTTT.

This clone was detected once. The chain employs TRBV7-3 and TRBJ1-1; D not resolved. Germline V gives CDR1 SGHTA, CDR2 FQGTGA. The CDR3 spans 13 residues. The V end was cut by 4 bases, the J end by 5 bases, with 11 bases between. CDR3 region: CASSYQPETEAFF. The DNA for the CDR3 is TGTGCCAGCAGCTACCAACCGGAGACTGAAGCTTTCTTT. The full variable domain, in which reference TRBV7-3 and TRBJ1-1 provide the parts outside the CDR3, is GAGVSQTPSNKVTEKGKYVELRCDPISGHTALYWYRQSLGQGPEFLIYFQGTGAADDSGLPNDRFFAVRPEGSVSTLKIQRTERGDSAVYLCASSYQPETEAFFGQGTRLTVV.

The chain employs TRBV6-1 and TRBJ2-1, with 7 bases aligning to TRBD2. This CDR3 contains 14 residues. Germline values: CDR1 MNHNS, CDR2 SASEGT. V gave up 7 bases and J gave up 2 bases; unmatched junction bases: 5. CDR3 protein: CASTGLPTYNEQFF. DNA for the CDR3: TGTGCCAGCACGGGACTACCTACCTACAATGAGCAGTTCTTC.

The chain recombines TRBV7-9 with TRBJ1-2; 8 bases are shared with TRBD1. The trim removed 5 bases at V and 4 bases at J, leaving 6 bases unmatched. CDR3 length equals 14 residues. CDR1 and CDR2 from the germline V gene are SEHNR and FQNEAQ (reference sequence). The CDR3 DNA sequence: TGTGCCAGCAGCCCCCGGACAGGGACCTATGGCTACACCTTC. Its protein product is CASSPRTGTYGYTF.

The chain couples TRBV11-2 to TRBJ1-2; 7 nucleotides agree with TRBD1. CDR1 and CDR2 (germline): SGHAT, FQNNGV. CDR3 size: 15 residues. With V trimmed by 5 bases and J by 7 bases, 13 bases remained unmatched. The CDR3, as DNA: TGTGCCAGCAGCCCATCGACAGGGCTCTATAGTGGCTACACCTTC. Protein: CASSPSTGLYSGYTF.

The table lists this clone with a count of one. The genes are TRBV5-1 and TRBJ1-4; 11 nucleotides match TRBD1. With 4 bases clipped from V and 0 bases from J, the junction kept 2 bases outside the gene matches. Per germline, CDR1 SGHRS and CDR2 YFSETQ. CDR3 length equals 16 residues. The DNA of the CDR3 is TGCGCCAGCAGCAGGGGACAGGGGGCAACTAATGAAAAACTGTTTTTT. Encoded protein: CASSRGQGATNEKLFF.

This chain joins TRBV11-2 and TRBJ1-2, with D hard to call. Per the germline V gene, CDR1 is SGHAT and CDR2 is FQNNGV. The CDR3 loop spans 14 amino acids. Trimming stripped 1 base from V and 5 bases from J, with 11 bases between. The CDR3 DNA is TGTGCCAGCAGCTTAGGAGTATCGGGGTATGGCTACACCTTC. Its protein is CASSLGVSGYGYTF.

A few counts support this clone. The chain couples TRBV27 to TRBJ1-5; D possibly corresponds to TRBD1 (6 bases). CDR3 length equals 14 residues. The V end was cut by 6 bases, the J end by 7 bases, with 16 bases between. Germline V gene lookup returns CDR1 MNHEY and CDR2 SMNVEV (reference sequence). The CDR3 bases are TGTGCCAGCAGAAAAACACAGGGAGACCAGCCCCAGCATTTT. Encoded protein: CASRKTQGDQPQHF.

This chain uses TRBV10-3 with TRBJ2-1; D is perhaps TRBD1 (6 bases). Trimming left V 6 bases short and J 7 bases short, with 10 bases between. The CDR3 has 12 residues. Germline V gives CDR1 ENHRY, CDR2 SYGVKD. The CDR3 region is CAIRKGENEQFF. In DNA form, the CDR3 reads TGTGCCATCAGAAAGGGGGAGAATGAGCAGTTCTTC.

This rearrangement joins TRBV9 to TRBJ2-7; 8 bases align to TRBD1. V trimming: 4 bases; J trimming: 7 bases; junction bases outside the gene matches: 10. Germline assignment: CDR1 SGDLS and CDR2 YYNGEE. The CDR3 is 14 amino acids. The CDR3 bases are TGTGCCAGCAGCCCGGGACAGGCGGGCCTGGAGCAGTACTTC. Encoded protein: CASSPGQAGLEQYF.

The V gene is TRBV5-6, the J gene TRBJ2-7; 8 nucleotides align to TRBD1. This CDR3 region has 14 residues. Looked up from germline, CDR1 is SGHDT and CDR2 is YYEEEE. Trimming at V came to 2 bases and at J to 3 bases, leaving 4 bases not matched to a gene. CDR3 nucleotide sequence: TGTGCCAGCAGCTTTTTGGGGACAGGCTACGAGCAGTACTTC. It is translated as CASSFLGTGYEQYF. Full variable domain (missing parts from reference TRBV5-6 and TRBJ2-7): DAGVTQSPTHLIKTRGQQVTLRCSPKSGHDTVSWYQQALGQGPQFIFQYYEEEERQRGNFPDRFSGHQFPNYSSELNVNALLLGDSALYLCASSFLGTGYEQYFGPGTRLTVT.

The rearrangement joins TRBV27 to TRBJ2-5, with a possible D match to TRBD1 (6 bases). Germline V gives CDR1 MNHEY, CDR2 SMNVEV (reference sequence). V gave up 4 bases and J gave up 5 bases, with 26 bases separating them. The CDR3 length is 18 residues. CDR3 loop: CASSCQGLVIEMVETQYF. The CDR3 DNA is TGTGCCAGCAGTTGCCAGGGGCTGGTCATTGAAATGGTGGAGACCCAGTACTTC.

The V and J genes are TRBV11-2 and TRBJ1-1; D gene unclear. The V end was cut by 1 base, the J end by 3 bases, with 12 bases between. This CDR3 comprises 15 residues. The germline V gene has CDR1 SGHAT and CDR2 FQNNGV. This CDR3 reads CASSLVRPAHTEAFF. The CDR3 region has the DNA TGTGCCAGCAGCTTAGTGAGGCCCGCACACACTGAAGCTTTCTTT.

The chain joins TRBV5-1 to TRBJ1-4, with D perhaps TRBD1 (6 bases). V lost 7 bases to trimming and J lost 8 bases, with 18 bases between them. Germline-derived CDR1 and CDR2 are SGHRS and YFSETQ. This CDR3 contains 14 residues. The CDR3 nucleotides are TGCGCCAGCTCCCGAAACAGGGATAACGAAAAACTGTTTTTT. Translating gives CASSRNRDNEKLFF.

The chain joins TRBV7-9 to TRBJ2-7, with 7 bases lining up with TRBD1. The germline CDR1 and CDR2 sequences are SEHNR and FQNEAQ (reference sequence). The CDR3 length is 16 residues. With 0 bases clipped from V and 2 bases from J, the junction kept 7 bases outside the gene matches. CDR3 sequence (DNA): TGTGCCAGCAGCTTAGCCTATGGGACAGTTCCCTACGAGCAGTACTTC. It is translated as CASSLAYGTVPYEQYF.

This clone was counted once. The V gene is TRBV25-1, the J gene TRBJ2-7, with no clear D. Germline assignment: CDR1 MGHDK and CDR2 SYGVNS. V was trimmed by 4 bases and J by 3 bases, leaving 7 bases between them. CDR3 size: 12 residues. This CDR3 reads CASSALGYEQYF. In DNA form, the CDR3 reads TGTGCCAGCAGTGCGCTAGGCTACGAGCAGTACTTC.